The text below deals with one T cell receptor beta chain. Antigen: not known. This sample is part of a study of cytomegalovirus exposure and HLA in healthy donors. On the study more broadly: Among the 370 or so donors who were genotyped, about 79% fell in the genetic ancestry cluster that is associated with self-reported Caucasian donors. The study's findings and limits: Previous analysis showed most TCR beta V segments were productive about 90% or about 30% of the time. The study found most TCR sequences rare, yet found some public TCRs in many donors.

PCR employed 60 Vbeta and 13 Jbeta primers. Generated by immunoSEQ multiplex PCR, the TCRdb table keeps only in-frame clones and is missing some. The sample comprises just under 45,000 clones, approximately 47% of which are singletons, and roughly 5.6% rests with the top ten. The V gene's germline CDR1 is SGDLS and CDR2 YYNGEE. The CDR3 is 12 amino acids. V lost 4 bases and J lost 8, with 12 bases in between. The receptor was derived from a man aged 55-75 years in good health and CMV-seronegative. The J gene is TRBJ1-2, the V gene TRBV9; D gene ambiguous. The sample was PBMCs. CDR3 residues: CASSTNVRGYTF. The CDR3 coding sequence is TGTGCCAGCAGCACCAATGTCAGGGGCTACACCTTC.